Following are 22 T cell receptor beta chains from one sample sequenced in a study of blood T cell repertoires in COVID-19. Sequencing was performed with immunoSEQ multiplex PCR; in TCRdb, only in-frame clones are kept and a portion is missing. The sample consists of about 210,000 clones, roughly 87% of them appearing once. The specimen was PBMCs or T cells enriched from blood (not recorded which). These receptors were obtained from a man aged 30 to 45 in a cohort exposed to, infected with or recovered from COVID-19 (not recorded which).

The J gene is TRBJ1-6, the V gene TRBV7-8; TRBD1 agrees at 9 bases. CDR1 and CDR2 (germline): SGHVS, FQNEAQ. This CDR3 spans 20 amino acids. Unmatched junction bases numbered 17, after V lost 2 bases and J lost 6 bases. CDR3 loop: CASSLNLLAGTGTGNSPLHF. The CDR3 nucleotides are TGTGCCAGCAGCTTAAATCTTTTGGCCGGGACAGGGACTGGTAATTCACCCCTCCACTTT. The variable domain in full, completed from reference TRBV7-8 and TRBJ1-6, reads GAGVSQSPRYKVAKRGQDVALRCDPISGHVSLFWYQQALGQGPEFLTYFQNEAQLDKSGLPSDRFFAERPEGSVSTLKIQRTQQEDSAVYLCASSLNLLAGTGTGNSPLHFGNGTRLTVT.

This sequence joins TRBV6-1 and TRBJ1-1; TRBD1 matches 7 bases. CDR1 and CDR2 (germline): MNHNS, SASEGT. V dropped 1 base and J dropped 7; count of bases not matched to a gene: 12. The CDR3 has 16 residues. CDR3 amino acids: CASSEGAGGKVGEAFF. The CDR3 bases are TGTGCCAGCAGTGAAGGGGCAGGGGGAAAGGTGGGTGAAGCTTTCTTT.

The chain carries TRBV28 and TRBJ1-6; 9 bases align to TRBD1. Germline loops: CDR1 MDHEN, CDR2 SYDVKM. CDR3 length: 15 amino acids. V was clipped by 5 bases and J by 10 bases; unmatched bases: 9. As DNA, the CDR3 is TGTGCCAGCAGTGGCCGGGGACAGGGCTACTCACCCCTCCACTTT. This translates into CASSGRGQGYSPLHF.

V and J are TRBV3-1 (or the pseudogene TRBV3-2) and TRBJ2-7; TRBD2 matches at 9 bases. From germline, CDR1 is LGHDT and CDR2 YNNKEL (reference sequence). The V gene end was trimmed by 4 bases and the J gene end by 1 base; junction bases not matched to a gene: 11. The CDR3 loop spans 17 amino acids. In DNA form, the CDR3 reads TGTGCCAGCAGCCTAAGGATCGGCGGGAGGGTATCCTACGAGCAGTACTTC. This sequence encodes CASSLRIGGRVSYEQYF.

The rearrangement links TRBV27 to TRBJ1-6; 8 bases are a match to TRBD1. The CDR3 runs 14 residues. Germline CDR1 is MNHEY and CDR2 is SMNVEV (reference sequence). V shed 6 bases and J 5 bases; nucleotides not matched to a gene: 3. The CDR3 reads CASSRQGHNSPLHF. The DNA for the CDR3 is TGTGCCAGCAGCCGACAGGGGCATAATTCACCCCTCCACTTT.

In regard to this clone: This sample includes further DNA sequences coding for the same CDR3. V and J are TRBV6-4 and TRBJ2-3; the D gene is possibly TRBD2 (6 bases). Trimming left V 3 bases short and J 0 bases short, with 10 bases between. The CDR3 totals 15 residues. CDR1 is MRHNA, CDR2 SNTAGT, per germline. The CDR3 region is CASSESSGSTDTQYF. The CDR3 bases are TGTGCCAGCAGTGAATCCAGCGGGAGCACAGATACGCAGTATTTT.

This clone appeared once. This rearrangement joins TRBV2 to TRBJ1-1; weak D call: TRBD1 (6 bases). Trimming removed 7 bases from V and 8 bases from J, with 17 bases in between. CDR1 and CDR2 from the germline V gene are SNHLY and FYNNEI. This CDR3 spans 13 amino acids. The CDR3 region is CASTSGARDEAFF. The CDR3 coding sequence is TGTGCCAGCACCTCAGGGGCCCGGGACGAAGCTTTCTTT.

Only one count was recorded for this clone. The chain combines TRBV28 with TRBJ1-3, with D unclear. Germline CDR1 reads MDHEN; CDR2 reads SYDVKM. V was pared by 1 base and J by 3 bases, with 10 bases between. The CDR3 loop spans 15 amino acids. The CDR3 here is CASSLSQRGGNTIYF. DNA of the CDR3: TGTGCCAGCAGTTTATCCCAACGGGGTGGAAACACCATATATTTT.

This chain connects TRBV18 to TRBJ2-1, with 9 bases identical to TRBD1. Germline V gene sequence: CDR1 KGHSH, CDR2 LQKENI. This CDR3 spans 15 amino acids. The trim removed 6 bases at V and 3 bases at J, leaving 6 bases unmatched. The CDR3 DNA sequence: TGTGCCAGCTCGTACAGGGGGCGCATCTACAATGAGCAGTTCTTC. Translating it yields CASSYRGRIYNEQFF.

The rearrangement links TRBV28 to TRBJ1-1; 8 nucleotides line up with TRBD1. V lost 8 bases and J lost 1; bases outside the gene matches: 6. The CDR3 totals 14 residues. From germline, CDR1 is MDHEN and CDR2 SYDVKM. CDR3 amino acids: CASLNDRGNTEAFF. CDR3 bases: TGTGCCAGCCTTAATGACAGGGGGAACACTGAAGCTTTCTTT.

This chain uses TRBV5-4 with TRBJ2-3; 7 bases match TRBD2. The V gene end was trimmed by 4 bases and the J gene end by 4 bases; junction bases not matched to a gene: 9. Germline loops: CDR1 SGHNT, CDR2 YYREEE (reference sequence). This CDR3 region has 15 residues. The CDR3 sequence: CASSPGEGPADTQYF. DNA of the CDR3: TGTGCCAGCAGCCCGGGGGAGGGTCCCGCAGATACGCAGTATTTT.

The gene calls are TRBV27 and TRBJ2-1; TRBD2 matches 12 bases. V was pared by 6 bases and J by 6 bases, with 21 bases of the junction left unmatched. Germline V gene sequence: CDR1 MNHEY, CDR2 SMNVEV (reference sequence). CDR3 length: 20 amino acids. The CDR3 sequence: CASSPTSPPWLAGGRNEQFF. The DNA for the CDR3 is TGTGCCAGCAGCCCCACCTCCCCCCCTTGGCTAGCGGGAGGGCGCAATGAGCAGTTCTTC.

This chain links TRBV28 with TRBJ2-7; TRBD1 is a possible D gene (6 bases). The CDR3 covers 12 residues. The germline gives CDR1 MDHEN, CDR2 SYDVKM. V was pared by 2 bases and J by 7 bases, with 9 bases between. CDR3 protein: CASSLPTGEQYF. CDR3 nucleotide sequence: TGTGCCAGCAGTTTACCCACAGGGGAGCAGTACTTC.

V and J are TRBV24-1 and TRBJ2-5, with TRBD2 matching 10 bases. J was trimmed by 6 bases and V by 3 bases; bases with no gene match: 6. The V gene's germline CDR1 is KGHDR and CDR2 SFDVKD. This CDR3 comprises 15 residues. The CDR3 nucleotides are TGTGCCACCAGTGATGCCGTAGCGGGAGGCCAGACCCAGTACTTC. Its protein product is CATSDAVAGGQTQYF.

This chain joins TRBV18 and TRBJ1-2; D might be TRBD1 (6 bases). CDR1 is KGHSH and CDR2 is LQKENI in the germline V gene. Trimming cost V 4 bases and J 2 bases, with 20 bases left between them. The CDR3 contains 17 residues. The CDR3 nucleotides are TGTGCCAGCTCACGCCGATCCGGGACAACCACCAACTATGGCTACACCTTC. Its translation is CASSRRSGTTTNYGYTF.

This chain uses TRBV11-2 with TRBJ1-3, with 8 bases identical to TRBD1. CDR3 length: 15 amino acids. Germline V gene data show CDR1 as SGHAT and CDR2 as FQNNGV. Trimming took 8 bases from V and 0 from J; bases not matched to a gene: 6. CDR3 loop: CASRITGGSGNTIYF. DNA of the CDR3: TGTGCCAGCCGAATCACAGGGGGCTCTGGAAACACCATATATTTT.

The rearrangement uses TRBV6-1 and TRBJ1-2; 7 bases map to TRBD1. The CDR3 contains 13 residues. Germline trimming cut 2 bases from V and 5 bases from J; bases unmatched to any gene: 2. Germline V gene sequence: CDR1 MNHNS, CDR2 SASEGT. CDR3 bases: TGTGCCAGCAGTGAAACGGGACAGTATGGCTACACCTTC. Residues: CASSETGQYGYTF.

This clone showed up just a few times. The V call is TRBV5-5, the J call TRBJ1-2; maybe TRBD1 (6 bases). This CDR3 has 15 residues. CDR1 SGHKS and CDR2 YYEKEE come from the germline V gene (reference sequence). V was trimmed by 0 bases and J by 7 bases, leaving 16 bases between them. The CDR3 coding sequence is TGTGCCAGCAGCTTGGTTGGGGGCACCGTCCGTGGCTACACCTTC. The encoded protein is CASSLVGGTVRGYTF.

The V gene is TRBV14, the J gene TRBJ1-1, with D unresolved. Germline V gene data show CDR1 as SGHDN and CDR2 as FVKESK. The length of the CDR3 is 12 residues. V was clipped by 1 base and J by 11 bases, with 11 bases between them. CDR3 nucleotide sequence: TGTGCCAGCAGCCAAGCCGGGGTTGCGGCTTTCTTT. Amino acid sequence: CASSQAGVAAFF.

The J gene is TRBJ2-7, the V gene TRBV28; TRBD1 matches 8 bases. This CDR3 comprises 15 residues. J was trimmed by 6 bases and V by 2 bases; bases with no gene match: 9. Germline V gene lookup returns CDR1 MDHEN and CDR2 SYDVKM. The CDR3 spells CASSLTGQALGEQYF. The DNA of the CDR3 is TGTGCCAGCAGTTTAACGGGACAGGCACTCGGCGAGCAGTACTTC.

This chain uses TRBV18 with TRBJ2-4; TRBD1 is a possible D gene (6 bases). This CDR3 is 15 amino acids long. Germline V lookup: CDR1 KGHSH, CDR2 LQKENI. V lost 1 base to trimming and J lost 0 bases, with 7 bases between them. The CDR3 protein is CASSPQTGAKNIQYF. The DNA for the CDR3 is TGTGCCAGCTCACCACAGACAGGAGCCAAAAACATTCAGTACTTC.

This chain uses TRBV5-1 with TRBJ2-1; 10 bases line up with TRBD2. There are 16 residues in the CDR3. The trim removed 4 bases at V and 12 bases at J, leaving 16 bases unmatched. Germline lookup yields CDR1 SGHRS and CDR2 YFSETQ. CDR3 protein: CASSMTSGRGLEGQFF. The CDR3 DNA reads TGCGCCAGCAGCATGACGAGCGGGAGGGGGTTAGAAGGGCAGTTCTTC.